This T cell receptor (beta chain) originates from a study of blood T cell repertoires in COVID-19. Source study methods: Reference gene primer amplification yielded estimated nucleated cell counts. Only in-frame clones appear in the TCRdb table, and some are missing; sequencing was by immunoSEQ multiplex PCR. V, J and clone size derive from that table, while D and trimming were established from the DNA sequence. The sample holds under 200,000 clones, about four fifths seen once. In the case of this clone: Other DNA sequences in the sample encode the same CDR3.

The origin of this receptor is a woman aged 40 to 50 with COVID-19, enrolled during active disease. Sequences were obtained from peripheral blood.

The CDR3 spells CASSLGQGSQPQHF. In DNA form, the CDR3 reads TGTGCCAGCAGCTTAGGACAGGGAAGTCAGCCCCAGCATTTT. This sequence joins TRBV7-2 and TRBJ1-5; TRBD1 aligns across 7 bases. Germline V CDR1 and CDR2: SGHTA, FQGNSA. The CDR3 contains 14 residues. The J segment lost 6 bases and the V segment lost 1 base, leaving 3 bases of the junction unmatched.